This passage covers 17 T cell receptor beta chains from one sample sequenced in a study of beta chain features in type 1 diabetes. General observations from the study: When Type 1 diabetes patients were examined, their TCRB CDR3s proved moderately but significantly shorter in all four CD4+ subsets.

What these receptors recognize is not known. Reverse transcribing all isolated RNA meant expressed TCRB transcripts were sequenced. Sequencing used immunoSEQ multiplex PCR; TCRdb keeps in-frame clones, though not all of them. The data contain 300,000 to 450,000 clones, around an eighth of them singletons. The sequenced sample consisted of naive CD4+ T cells from blood. The source is a woman between 18 and 29 years old with type 1 diabetes.

This clone was seen more than once but under ten times. The rearrangement joins TRBV27 to TRBJ2-5; TRBD2 is a possible D gene (7 bases). CDR3 size: 16 residues. Germline V lookup: CDR1 MNHEY, CDR2 SMNVEV (reference sequence). V lost 10 bases and J 0 bases, leaving 21 bases between the germline ends. CDR3 nucleotide sequence: TGTGCCACCAGAAGGCTTACGGGGGGCCACCAAGAGACCCAGTACTTC. Translating gives CATRRLTGGHQETQYF.

This clone appeared a few times. This sequence joins TRBV7-2 and TRBJ2-6; D is undetermined. CDR3 size: 13 residues. Trimming left V 4 bases short and J 4 bases short, with 5 bases between. The germline V gene has CDR1 SGHTA and CDR2 FQGNSA. CDR3 coding DNA: TGTGCCAGCAGCTCCCCGGGGGCCAACGTCCTGACTTTC. Translating gives CASSSPGANVLTF. The variable domain in full, completed from reference TRBV7-2 and TRBJ2-6, reads GAGVSQSPSNKVTEKGKDVELRCDPISGHTALYWYRQSLGQGLEFLIYFQGNSAPDKSGLPSDRFSAERTGGSVSTLTIQRTQQEDSAVYLCASSSPGANVLTFGAGSRLTVL.

The chain links TRBV9 to TRBJ2-1; 10 nucleotides line up with TRBD2. CDR1 is SGDLS, CDR2 YYNGEE, per germline. The CDR3 sequence is 15 residues long. J gave up 4 bases and V 5 bases, and 6 bases lay outside the gene matches. The CDR3, as DNA: TGTGCCAGCAGTGAGTCTAGCGGGGGATACAATGAGCAGTTCTTC. This gives the protein CASSESSGGYNEQFF. The full variable domain, rest sourced from reference TRBV9 and TRBJ2-1, is DSGVTQTPKHLITATGQRVTLRCSPRSGDLSVYWYQQSLDQGLQFLIQYYNGEERAKGNILERFSAQQFPDLHSELNLSSLELGDSALYFCASSESSGGYNEQFFGPGTRLTVL.

The chain couples TRBV7-2 to TRBJ2-4, with a weak D call TRBD2 (5 bases). Germline lookup yields CDR1 SGHTA and CDR2 FQGNSA. The CDR3 contains 13 residues. V was trimmed by 4 bases and J by 6 bases, leaving 10 bases between them. The CDR3 region is CASSSGWANIQYF. DNA for the CDR3: TGTGCCAGCAGCTCGGGGTGGGCAAACATTCAGTACTTC.

V and J are TRBV30 and TRBJ2-1, with TRBD2 matching over 12 bases. The trim removed 3 bases at V and 9 bases at J, leaving 3 bases unmatched. The CDR3 covers 13 residues. Germline V gene data show CDR1 as GTSNPN and CDR2 as SVGIG (reference sequence). CDR3 residues: CAWRTSGSPEQFF. DNA of the CDR3: TGTGCCTGGAGGACTAGCGGGAGTCCTGAGCAGTTCTTC. Supplemented by reference TRBV30 and TRBJ2-1, the full variable domain reads SQTIHQWPATLVQPVGSPLSLECTVEGTSNPNLYWYRQAAGRGLQLLFYSVGIGQISSEVPQNLSASRPQDRQFILSSKKLLLSDSGFYLCAWRTSGSPEQFFGPGTRLTVL.

This clone was seen a handful of times. The chain combines TRBV9 with TRBJ1-1; no clear D. This CDR3 is built from 12 residues. V was pared by 3 bases and J by 1 base, with 4 bases between. CDR1 is SGDLS, CDR2 YYNGEE, per germline. This CDR3 is CASSARNTEAFF. The CDR3 DNA sequence: TGTGCCAGCAGCGCCCGGAACACTGAAGCTTTCTTT.

This chain uses TRBV21-1 with TRBJ2-7; TRBD1, as called in the table, went unchecked against the DNA. TRBV21-1 is shown as a pseudogene. The CDR3 sequence is 15 residues long. CDR3 residues: CASSKARTDSYEQYF. The DNA of the CDR3 is TGTGCCAGCAGCAAAGCTCGGACAGATTCCTACGAGCAGTACTTC.

With respect to this clone: The identical CDR3 is also encoded by other nucleotide sequences in the sample. The rearrangement links TRBV6-6 to TRBJ1-4; no clear D gene. The germline V and J ends were trimmed by 6 bases and 8 bases, with 7 bases remaining between them. Germline CDR1 reads MNHNY; CDR2 reads SVGAGI (reference sequence). This CDR3 contains 11 residues. The CDR3 region has the DNA TGTGCCAGCAGCCCGCGGGAAAAACTGTTTTTT. The encoded protein is CASSPREKLFF.

This clone was found a few times. This rearrangement joins TRBV29-1 to TRBJ1-1, with D maybe TRBD1 (6 bases). Germline V gene sequence: CDR1 SQVTM, CDR2 ANQGSEA. Trimming stripped 6 bases from V and 0 bases from J, with 14 bases between. The CDR3 contains 14 residues. The CDR3 reads CSVGHRELNTEAFF. CDR3 coding DNA: TGCAGCGTCGGGCACAGGGAATTGAACACTGAAGCTTTCTTT.

V and J are TRBV14 and TRBJ1-2, with 7 bases aligning to TRBD1. Trimming cost V 4 bases and J 3 bases; bases outside gene matches: 5. Germline CDR1 reads SGHDN; CDR2 reads FVKESK. The CDR3 contains 14 residues. CDR3 loop: CASSLRDSHYGYTF. The CDR3 DNA reads as TGTGCCAGCAGCCTCCGGGACAGTCACTATGGCTACACCTTC.

A note on this clone: The same CDR3 is also encoded by other DNA sequences in this sample. The rearrangement uses TRBV29-1 and TRBJ1-1; D might be TRBD1 (5 bases). The CDR3 spans 15 residues. Germline values: CDR1 SQVTM, CDR2 ANQGSEA. V shed 4 bases and J shed 1 base, with 16 bases lying between them. CDR3 bases: TGCAGCGTTGTTAAGGAAGGGGTGTCGAACACTGAAGCTTTCTTT. It is translated as CSVVKEGVSNTEAFF.

This clone turned up a few times. This same CDR3 is encoded by further DNA sequences in the sample. The chain recombines TRBV6-6 with TRBJ2-7; 13 bases match TRBD2. The V gene end was trimmed by 5 bases and the J gene end by 2 bases; junction bases not matched to a gene: 3. Germline V gene sequence: CDR1 MNHNY, CDR2 SVGAGI (reference sequence). The length of the CDR3 is 15 residues. CDR3 nucleotides: TGTGCCAGCAGTCCCGGACTAGCGGGGGCCTACGAGCAGTACTTC. It translates to CASSPGLAGAYEQYF.

This chain links TRBV13 with TRBJ2-7; TRBD1 matches at 7 bases. Germline lookup yields CDR1 PRHDT and CDR2 FYEKMQ (reference sequence). The CDR3 covers 14 residues. V gave up 5 bases and J gave up 4 bases; unmatched junction bases: 8. The CDR3 DNA sequence: TGTGCCAGCAGCCTATCTTACAGGGGATACGAGCAGTACTTC. It encodes CASSLSYRGYEQYF.

In this sample, this clone turned up a few times. This chain joins TRBV19 and TRBJ1-4; 12 bases map to TRBD1. The CDR3 covers 16 residues. Losses at the gene ends were 3 bases for V and 8 bases for J; bases not matched to a gene: 7. The germline gives CDR1 LNHDA, CDR2 SQIVND (reference sequence). CDR3 nucleotides: TGTGCCAGTAGTATGGGACAGGGGGCGGTAGGAGAAAAACTGTTTTTT. As protein: CASSMGQGAVGEKLFF.

This chain links TRBV19 with TRBJ2-6; 7 bases fit TRBD1. Looked up from germline, CDR1 is LNHDA and CDR2 is SQIVND (reference sequence). Losses at the gene ends were 2 bases for V and 1 base for J; bases not matched to a gene: 5. This CDR3 contains 17 residues. The CDR3 is CASSIQQGRSGANVLTF. DNA for the CDR3: TGTGCCAGTAGTATACAACAGGGGCGGTCTGGGGCCAACGTCCTGACTTTC. Using reference TRBV19 and TRBJ2-6 for the parts outside the CDR3, the full variable domain is DGGITQSPKYLFRKEGQNVTLSCEQNLNHDAMYWYRQDPGQGLRLIYYSQIVNDFQKGDIAEGYSVSREKKESFPLTVTSAQKNPTAFYLCASSIQQGRSGANVLTFGAGSRLTVL.

This clone was seen a handful of times. J is TRBJ1-1 and V is TRBV7-9; possible D gene TRBD1, 6 bases. CDR1 and CDR2 (germline): SEHNR, FQNEAQ (reference sequence). Deletions cut 4 bases from V and 1 base from J, with 13 bases between. The length of the CDR3 is 15 residues. The CDR3 region is CASSSPPDRNTEAFF. DNA of the CDR3: TGTGCCAGCAGCTCCCCTCCGGACAGGAACACTGAAGCTTTCTTT.

This rearrangement joins TRBV7-9 to TRBJ1-2; the match to TRBD1 covers 7 bases. V shed 6 bases, J shed 5 bases, and the junction held 12 bases outside the gene matches. The CDR3 sequence is 15 residues long. Per germline, CDR1 SEHNR and CDR2 FQNEAQ (reference sequence). The CDR3 loop reads CASRTTRDSIYGYTF. CDR3 bases: TGTGCCAGCAGGACAACCCGGGACAGCATTTATGGCTACACCTTC.